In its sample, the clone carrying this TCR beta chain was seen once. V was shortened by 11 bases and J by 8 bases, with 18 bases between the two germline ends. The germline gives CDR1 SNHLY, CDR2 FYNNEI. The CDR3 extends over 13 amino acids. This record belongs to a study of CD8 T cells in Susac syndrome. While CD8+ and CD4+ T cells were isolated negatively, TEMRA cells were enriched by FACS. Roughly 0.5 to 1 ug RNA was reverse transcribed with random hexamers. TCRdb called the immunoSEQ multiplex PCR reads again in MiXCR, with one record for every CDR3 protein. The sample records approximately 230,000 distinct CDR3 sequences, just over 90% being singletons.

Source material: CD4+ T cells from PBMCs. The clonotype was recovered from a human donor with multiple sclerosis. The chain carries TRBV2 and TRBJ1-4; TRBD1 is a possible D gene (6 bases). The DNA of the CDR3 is TGTGCCTCAAGGGTCAGGAGGGGGGAAAAACTGTTTTTT. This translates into CASRVRRGEKLFF.